This TCR beta chain was found in a study of Ad26.COV2.S vaccination and SARS-CoV-2 variants. Overall study context: Of the COV1001 trial arms, the Ad26.COV2.S arm included the donor. General study points: The study found similar non-spike TCR breadth in vaccine and placebo recipients.

TCRdb's copy holds only in-frame clones and misses some; the assay was immunoSEQ multiplex PCR. This sample carries more than 300,000 clones, roughly 86% of them seen once, and the ten largest clones take under 2%. The CDR3 spans 15 residues. Germline assignment: CDR1 SQVTM and CDR2 ANQGSEA. J was trimmed by 6 bases and V by 7 bases; bases with no gene match: 16. For this clone: Its antigen is as yet unknown.

Treatment reported: around 19 received Ad26.COV2.S at low or high dose, single or two shots; 5 received placebo; per-sample allocation not given. Collection of samples fell on day 63 after the first vaccine or placebo injection. The receptor comes from a person aged 18-60 years who received the Ad26.COV2.S COVID-19 vaccine or a placebo. The sequencing used peripheral blood, collected in a trial of Ad26.COV2.S vaccine versus placebo. The chain uses TRBV29-1 and TRBJ1-1, with 8 nucleotides matching TRBD1. The CDR3 nucleotides read TGCAGCGCCCGTCCACAGGGGGGCCCGCGGTCTGAAGCTTTCTTT. Encoded protein: CSARPQGGPRSEAFF.